A selection of T cell receptor beta chains follows, all from one sample in a study of T cell responses to AZD1222 COVID-19 vaccine. Generated by immunoSEQ multiplex PCR, the TCRdb table keeps only in-frame clones and is missing some. The sample lists about 120,000 clones; roughly nine tenths were seen once. This sample comprised peripheral blood, obtained on day 0 of AZD1222 vaccination. The receptor set was obtained from an adult in good health. Both conserved end residues are part of each CDR3. D genes are given only for firm matches. The size of a clone is reported for some rows only, either as once, few or many, or as a class for expanded clones.

j_call	d_call	v_call	clone_size	cdr3_aa	cdr3_nt
TRBJ1-2	-	TRBV19	-	CASKDSNYGYTF	TGTGCCAGTAAAGATTCTAACTATGGCTACACCTTC
TRBJ1-2	-	TRBV7-2	-	CASSGVYYGYTF	TGTGCCAGCAGCGGCGTATACTATGGCTACACCTTC
TRBJ1-1	-	TRBV29-1	-	CSVEGLAGGEAFF	TGCAGCGTTGAAGGACTAGCGGGCGGTGAAGCTTTCTTT
TRBJ1-5	-	TRBV28	few	CASSLLSANQPQHF	TGTGCCAGCAGTTTATTGTCAGCAAATCAGCCCCAGCATTTT
TRBJ1-2	TRBD1	TRBV28	-	CASSLLDRGLDGYTF	TGTGCCAGCAGTTTATTGGACAGGGGACTCGATGGCTACACCTTC
TRBJ2-5	TRBD2	TRBV19	few	CASSPLAGGLQETQYF	TGTGCCAGTAGTCCCTTAGCGGGAGGGCTTCAAGAGACCCAGTACTTC
TRBJ2-1	TRBD2	TRBV7-9	-	CASSLSGGSWIEQFF	TGTGCCAGCAGCTTATCGGGCGGGAGCTGGATTGAGCAGTTCTTC
TRBJ2-2	-	TRBV6-5	-	CASSYKGSGELFF	TGTGCCAGCAGTTACAAGGGGAGCGGGGAGCTGTTTTTT
TRBJ1-1	TRBD1	TRBV5-4	-	CASSSDRLNTEAFF	TGTGCCAGCAGCTCGGACAGGTTGAACACTGAAGCTTTCTTT
TRBJ2-3	-	TRBV6-1	-	CASSGRDGFTDTQYF	TGTGCCAGCAGTGGCCGGGACGGGTTCACAGATACGCAGTATTTT
TRBJ2-6	-	TRBV24-1	once	CATSDSISGANVLTF	TGTGCCACCAGTGACTCGATCTCTGGGGCCAACGTCCTGACTTTC
TRBJ1-2	-	TRBV28	-	CASIFGGGLGYTF	TGTGCCAGCATTTTTGGGGGGGGACTTGGCTACACCTTC
TRBJ1-5	-	TRBV27	-	CASSIRSNQPQHF	TGTGCCAGCAGTATCCGTAGCAATCAGCCCCAGCATTTT
TRBJ1-1	-	TRBV29-1	-	CSVEEPGPGTEAFF	TGCAGCGTTGAAGAGCCGGGCCCTGGCACTGAAGCTTTCTTT
TRBJ2-1	-	TRBV7-9	-	CASSLFGGPVDEQFF	TGTGCCAGCAGCTTATTTGGGGGCCCTGTAGATGAGCAGTTCTTC
TRBJ1-3	-	TRBV30	once	CASRVGNTIYF	TGTGCCTCACGGGTAGGAAACACCATATATTTT
TRBJ2-5	-	TRBV11-2	-	CASSSTTGFQETQYF	TGTGCCAGCAGCTCAACAACCGGGTTTCAAGAGACCCAGTACTTC
TRBJ1-5	-	TRBV2	-	CASSPDGNQPQHF	TGTGCCAGCAGTCCGGATGGCAATCAGCCCCAGCATTTT
TRBJ1-6	-	TRBV28	-	CASKNRVVNSPLHF	TGTGCCAGCAAAAACAGGGTTGTAAATTCACCCCTCCACTTT
TRBJ1-4	-	TRBV7-9	-	CASSFEQIGLFF	TGTGCCAGCAGCTTCGAACAAATCGGACTGTTTTTT
TRBJ2-3	TRBD2	TRBV4-2	-	CASSGLAGSTDTQYF	TGTGCCAGCAGCGGCCTAGCGGGAAGCACAGATACGCAGTATTTT
TRBJ1-6	-	TRBV30	-	CAWSAVRGATNSPLHF	TGTGCCTGGAGTGCAGTCCGGGGGGCCACAAATTCACCCCTCCACTTT
TRBJ1-1	TRBD1	TRBV28	-	CASSSQGAGNTEAFF	TGTGCCAGCAGCTCACAGGGGGCCGGGAACACTGAAGCTTTCTTT
TRBJ1-2	-	TRBV5-1	-	CASSLGGGEVGYTF	TGCGCCAGCAGCTTGGGTGGAGGTGAAGTTGGCTACACCTTC
TRBJ2-5	TRBD1	TRBV6-5	-	CAPASGRGQETQYF	TGTGCCCCAGCATCGGGCAGGGGGCAAGAGACCCAGTACTTC
TRBJ2-3	-	TRBV15	-	CATSRGTSSTDTQYF	TGTGCCACCAGCAGGGGGACTTCAAGCACAGATACGCAGTATTTT
TRBJ1-4	-	TRBV6-1	-	CASSGGAKRQDNEKLFF	TGTGCCAGCAGTGGTGGGGCTAAGAGACAGGATAATGAAAAACTGTTTTTT
TRBJ2-1	TRBD2	TRBV9	-	CASSPTSGVFNEQFF	TGTGCCAGCAGCCCAACTAGCGGGGTTTTCAATGAGCAGTTCTTC
TRBJ2-3	-	TRBV6-5	-	CASSTTHTQYF	TGTGCCAGCAGCACGACCCATACGCAGTATTTT
TRBJ2-1	-	TRBV19	once	CASSVVSRNEQFF	TGTGCCAGCTCAGTGGTATCCCGTAATGAGCAGTTCTTC
TRBJ1-1	-	TRBV11-2	-	CASSYQMNTEAFF	TGTGCCAGCAGCTATCAGATGAACACTGAAGCTTTCTTT
TRBJ1-1	-	TRBV5-1	-	CASSLWAGSATEAFF	TGCGCCAGCAGCTTGTGGGCAGGGTCGGCCACTGAAGCTTTCTTT
TRBJ1-1	TRBD1	TRBV28	once	CASSSTQGAGSTEAFF	TGTGCCAGCAGTTCGACACAGGGGGCAGGGAGCACTGAAGCTTTCTTT
TRBJ2-5	TRBD1	TRBV20-1	-	CSARDRGRETQYF	TGCAGTGCTCGTGACAGGGGGCGAGAGACCCAGTACTTC
TRBJ2-7	TRBD2	TRBV6-5	-	CASSWTSGSYEQYF	TGTGCCAGCAGCTGGACTAGCGGTTCCTACGAGCAGTACTTC
TRBJ1-2	TRBD1	TRBV5-6	-	CASSNRDRVYGYTF	TGTGCCAGCAGCAACCGGGACAGGGTGTATGGCTACACCTTC
TRBJ1-2	-	TRBV12-3/TRBV12-4	-	CASSLEAGGYTF	TGTGCCAGCAGTTTAGAGGCGGGGGGCTACACCTTC
TRBJ2-2	-	TRBV15	-	CATSKGQNTGELFF	TGTGCCACCAGCAAAGGACAGAACACCGGGGAGCTGTTTTTT
TRBJ2-7	TRBD1	TRBV9	-	CASSVQTGLIYEQYF	TGTGCCAGCAGCGTACAGACAGGGTTAATCTACGAGCAGTACTTC
TRBJ1-3	TRBD1	TRBV6-5	-	CASSHDRDRGNTIYF	TGTGCCAGCAGTCACGACCGGGACAGAGGAAACACCATATATTTT
TRBJ2-2	TRBD1	TRBV15	-	CATSTFRQGLGTGELFF	TGTGCCACCAGCACCTTTCGACAGGGTTTAGGAACCGGGGAGCTGTTTTTT
TRBJ1-6	-	TRBV5-1	-	CASSLGPEGSPLHF	TGCGCCAGCAGCTTGGGGCCAGAGGGATCACCCCTCCACTTT
TRBJ2-2	-	TRBV30	-	CAFQRGPGTGELFF	TGTGCCTTCCAACGCGGCCCGGGCACCGGGGAGCTGTTTTTT